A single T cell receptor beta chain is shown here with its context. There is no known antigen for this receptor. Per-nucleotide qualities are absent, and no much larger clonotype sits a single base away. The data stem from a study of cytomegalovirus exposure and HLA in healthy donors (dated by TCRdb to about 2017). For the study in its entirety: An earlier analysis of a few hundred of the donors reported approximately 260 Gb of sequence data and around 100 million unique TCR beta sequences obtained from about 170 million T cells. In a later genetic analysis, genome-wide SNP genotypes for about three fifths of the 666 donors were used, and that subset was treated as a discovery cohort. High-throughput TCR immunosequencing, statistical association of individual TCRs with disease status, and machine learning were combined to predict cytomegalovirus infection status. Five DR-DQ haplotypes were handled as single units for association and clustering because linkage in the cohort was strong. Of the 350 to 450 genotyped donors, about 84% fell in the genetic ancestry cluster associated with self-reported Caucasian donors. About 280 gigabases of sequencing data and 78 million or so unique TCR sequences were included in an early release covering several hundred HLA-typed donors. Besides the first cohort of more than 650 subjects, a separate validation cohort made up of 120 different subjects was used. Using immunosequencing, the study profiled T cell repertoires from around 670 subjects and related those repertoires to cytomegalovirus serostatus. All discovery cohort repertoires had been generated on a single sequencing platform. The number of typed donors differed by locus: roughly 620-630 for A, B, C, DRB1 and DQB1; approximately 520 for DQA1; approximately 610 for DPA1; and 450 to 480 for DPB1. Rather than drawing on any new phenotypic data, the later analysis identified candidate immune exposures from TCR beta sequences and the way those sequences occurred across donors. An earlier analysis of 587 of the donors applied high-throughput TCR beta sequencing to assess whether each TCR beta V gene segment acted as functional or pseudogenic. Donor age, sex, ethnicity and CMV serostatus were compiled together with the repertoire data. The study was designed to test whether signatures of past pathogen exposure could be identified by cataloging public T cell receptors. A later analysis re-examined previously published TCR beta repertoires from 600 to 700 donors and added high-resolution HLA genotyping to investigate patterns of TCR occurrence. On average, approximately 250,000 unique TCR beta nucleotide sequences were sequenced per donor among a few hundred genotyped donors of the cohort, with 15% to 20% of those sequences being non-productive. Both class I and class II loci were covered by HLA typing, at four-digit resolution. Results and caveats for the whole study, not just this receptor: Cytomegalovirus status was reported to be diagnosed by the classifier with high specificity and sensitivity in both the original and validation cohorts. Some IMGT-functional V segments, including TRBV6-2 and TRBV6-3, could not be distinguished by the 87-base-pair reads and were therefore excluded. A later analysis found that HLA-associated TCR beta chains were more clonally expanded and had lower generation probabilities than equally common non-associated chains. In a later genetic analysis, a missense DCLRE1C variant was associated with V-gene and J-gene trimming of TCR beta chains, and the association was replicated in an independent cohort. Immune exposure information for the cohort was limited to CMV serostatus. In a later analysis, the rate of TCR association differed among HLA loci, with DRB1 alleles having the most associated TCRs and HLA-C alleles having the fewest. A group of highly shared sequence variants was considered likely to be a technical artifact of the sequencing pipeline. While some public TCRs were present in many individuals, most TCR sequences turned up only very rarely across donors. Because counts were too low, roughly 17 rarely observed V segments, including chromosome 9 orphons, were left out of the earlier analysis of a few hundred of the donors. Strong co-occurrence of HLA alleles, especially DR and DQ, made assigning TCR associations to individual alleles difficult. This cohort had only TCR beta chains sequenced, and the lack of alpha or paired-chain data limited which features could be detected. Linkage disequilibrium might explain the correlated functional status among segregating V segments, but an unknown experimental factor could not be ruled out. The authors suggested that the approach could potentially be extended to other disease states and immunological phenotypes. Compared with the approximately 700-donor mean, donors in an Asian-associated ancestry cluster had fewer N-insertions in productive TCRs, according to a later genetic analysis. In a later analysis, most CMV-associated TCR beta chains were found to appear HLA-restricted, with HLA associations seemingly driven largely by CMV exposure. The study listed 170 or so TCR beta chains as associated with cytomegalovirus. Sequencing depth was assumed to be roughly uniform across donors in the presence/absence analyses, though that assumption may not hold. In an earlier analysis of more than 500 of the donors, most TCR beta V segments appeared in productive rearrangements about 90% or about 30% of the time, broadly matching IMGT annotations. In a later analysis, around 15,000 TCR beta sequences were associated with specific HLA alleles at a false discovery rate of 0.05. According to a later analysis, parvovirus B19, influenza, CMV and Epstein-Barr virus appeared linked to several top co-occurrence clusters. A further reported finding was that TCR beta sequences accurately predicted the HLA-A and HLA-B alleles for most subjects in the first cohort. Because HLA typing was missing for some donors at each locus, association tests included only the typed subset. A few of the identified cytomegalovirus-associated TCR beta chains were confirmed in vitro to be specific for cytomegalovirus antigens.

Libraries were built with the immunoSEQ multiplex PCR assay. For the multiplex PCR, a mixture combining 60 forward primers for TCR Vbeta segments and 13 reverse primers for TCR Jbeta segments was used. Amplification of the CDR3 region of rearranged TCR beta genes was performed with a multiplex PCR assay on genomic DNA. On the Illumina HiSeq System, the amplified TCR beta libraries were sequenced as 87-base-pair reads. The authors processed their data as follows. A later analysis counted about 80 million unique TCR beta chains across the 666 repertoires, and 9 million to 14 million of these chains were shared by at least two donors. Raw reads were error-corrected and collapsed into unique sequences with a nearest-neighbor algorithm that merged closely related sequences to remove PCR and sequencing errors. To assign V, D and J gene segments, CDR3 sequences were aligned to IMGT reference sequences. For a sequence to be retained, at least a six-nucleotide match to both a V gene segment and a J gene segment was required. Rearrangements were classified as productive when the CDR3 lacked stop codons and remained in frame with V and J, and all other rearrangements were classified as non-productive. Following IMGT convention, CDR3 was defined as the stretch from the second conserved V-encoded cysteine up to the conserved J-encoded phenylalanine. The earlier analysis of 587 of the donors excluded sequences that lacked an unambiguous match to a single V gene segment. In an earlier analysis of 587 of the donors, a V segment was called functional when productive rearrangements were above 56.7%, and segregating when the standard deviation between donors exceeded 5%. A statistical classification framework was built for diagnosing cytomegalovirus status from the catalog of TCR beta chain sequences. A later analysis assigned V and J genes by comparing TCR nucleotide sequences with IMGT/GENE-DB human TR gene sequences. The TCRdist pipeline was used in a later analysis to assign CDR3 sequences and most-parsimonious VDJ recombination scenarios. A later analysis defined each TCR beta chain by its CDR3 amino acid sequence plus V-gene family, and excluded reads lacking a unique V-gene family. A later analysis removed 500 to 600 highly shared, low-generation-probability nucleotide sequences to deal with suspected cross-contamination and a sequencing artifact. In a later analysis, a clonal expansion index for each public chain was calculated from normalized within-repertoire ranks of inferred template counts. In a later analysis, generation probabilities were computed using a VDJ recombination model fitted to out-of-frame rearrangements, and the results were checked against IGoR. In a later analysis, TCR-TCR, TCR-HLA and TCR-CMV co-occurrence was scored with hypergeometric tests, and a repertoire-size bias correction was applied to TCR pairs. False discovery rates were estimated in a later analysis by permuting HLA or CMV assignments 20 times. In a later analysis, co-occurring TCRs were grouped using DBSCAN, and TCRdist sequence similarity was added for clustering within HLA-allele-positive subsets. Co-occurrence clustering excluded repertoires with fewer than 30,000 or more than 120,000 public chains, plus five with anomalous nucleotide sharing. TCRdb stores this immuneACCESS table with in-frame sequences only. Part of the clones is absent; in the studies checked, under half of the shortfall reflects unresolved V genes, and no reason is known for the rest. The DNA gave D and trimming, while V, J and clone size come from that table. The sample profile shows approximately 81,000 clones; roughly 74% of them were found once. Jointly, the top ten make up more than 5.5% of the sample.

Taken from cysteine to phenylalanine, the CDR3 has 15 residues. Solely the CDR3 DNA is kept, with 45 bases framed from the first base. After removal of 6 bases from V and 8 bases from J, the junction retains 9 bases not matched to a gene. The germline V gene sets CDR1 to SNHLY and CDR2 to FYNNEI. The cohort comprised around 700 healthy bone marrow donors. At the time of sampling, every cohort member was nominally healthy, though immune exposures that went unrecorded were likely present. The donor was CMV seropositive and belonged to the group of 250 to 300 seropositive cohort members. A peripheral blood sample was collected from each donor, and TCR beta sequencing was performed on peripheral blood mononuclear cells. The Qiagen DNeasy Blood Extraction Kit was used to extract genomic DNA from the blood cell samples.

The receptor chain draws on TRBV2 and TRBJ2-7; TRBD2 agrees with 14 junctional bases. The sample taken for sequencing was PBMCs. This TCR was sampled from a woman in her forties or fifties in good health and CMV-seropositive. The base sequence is TGTGCCAGCAGCGTCGGGACTAGCGGGAGCCTCAAGCAGTACTTC. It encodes CASSVGTSGSLKQYF.